This paragraph reports one TCR beta chain. As yet, its antigen is unknown. This CDR3 has 17 amino acids. CDR1 is LGHNA, CDR2 YSLEER, per germline. Germline trimming cut 1 base from V and 4 bases from J; bases unmatched to any gene: 10. This entry belongs to a study of shared clonotypes between healthy human individuals. Study-wide points: In the sorted subsets, rarefaction showed sequencing was incomplete despite large depth. The naive CD4 repertoires of a handful of donors were compared, and around 5% of clonotypes were shared.

For every subset, genomic DNA was evenly distributed across several immunoSEQ plates. Using immunoSEQ multiplex PCR, the repertoire was profiled, and TCRdb retains in-frame clones only, with some absent. Here the sample spans about 2.1 million clones, over 85% being singletons. Naive CD8 isolation took CD45RO-negative cells positively selected for CCR7 and excluded terminally differentiated effector memory CD45RA+ cells. The sequence was obtained from a man between 18 and 29 years old in good health. Some clones in this sample may be carry-over from other donors' samples. The J gene is TRBJ2-3, the V gene TRBV4-3; 8 bases are shared with TRBD2. Sequencing was done on a sample of naive CD8+ T cells from PBMCs. This CDR3 is CASSQGILAAPPDTQYF. For the CDR3, the DNA is TGCGCCAGCAGCCAAGGGATACTAGCGGCCCCCCCAGATACGCAGTATTTT.